The next 32 T cell receptor beta chains were all read from a single sample in a study of cytomegalovirus exposure and HLA in healthy donors. PCR amplification relied on 60 Vbeta primers (plus 13 Jbeta primers). Assay: immunoSEQ multiplex PCR; the TCRdb copy retains only in-frame clones and omits some. The data contain approximately 100,000 clones, around 66% of them singletons. The specimen was PBMCs. The receptors here all came from a woman between 50 and 59 years old in good health and CMV-seronegative.

Concerning this clone: The junction differs from germline at one of its ends, possibly a read error. The chain carries TRBV6-1 and TRBJ2-5; perhaps TRBD1 as D (6 bases). The CDR3 contains 14 residues. Germline V gives CDR1 MNHNS, CDR2 SASEGT. Here the CDR3 DNA reads TGTGCCAGCAGGGGGGCTTTGTTCCAAGAGACCCGGTACTTC. The encoded protein is CASRGALFQETRYF.

This clone was seen only a few times. The chain joins TRBV4-3 to TRBJ2-7; 7 nucleotides agree with TRBD2. CDR3 length: 14 residues. Germline V gene lookup returns CDR1 LGHNA and CDR2 YSLEER. The ends lost 0 bases at V and 3 bases at J; junction bases unmatched: 2. The CDR3 loop reads CASSQDRTSYEQYF. CDR3 in DNA: TGCGCCAGCAGCCAAGATAGGACTAGCTACGAGCAGTACTTC.

The rearrangement links TRBV9 to TRBJ2-2, with D possibly matching TRBD1 (7 bases). Germline lookup yields CDR1 SGDLS and CDR2 YYNGEE. The CDR3 runs to 21 residues. Trimming stripped 2 bases from V and 6 bases from J, with 32 bases between. The CDR3 protein is CASSVRGDRESGGIKAGELFF. CDR3 bases: TGTGCCAGCAGCGTTAGGGGGGACAGAGAATCCGGGGGCATTAAGGCCGGGGAGCTGTTTTTT.

The sample holds a few counts of this clone. The chain joins TRBV6-5 to TRBJ2-3; 9 bases match TRBD1. The length of the CDR3 is 14 residues. V dropped 4 bases and J dropped 3; count of bases not matched to a gene: 2. Germline V gene sequence: CDR1 MNHEY, CDR2 SVGAGI. CDR3 nucleotide sequence: TGTGCCAGCAGTTCGGGACAGGGAACAGATACGCAGTATTTT. Residues: CASSSGQGTDTQYF.

This clone was seen a single time. This chain uses TRBV7-6 with TRBJ2-3; TRBD1 might be the D (6 bases). Germline V CDR1 and CDR2: SGHVS, FNYEAQ. CDR3 length equals 13 residues. With 5 bases removed from V and 5 bases from J, the gap between germline ends came to 11 bases. The CDR3 loop reads CASSRQGGDTQYF. The CDR3 DNA follows: TGTGCCAGCAGCAGACAAGGGGGAGATACGCAGTATTTT. The full variable domain, with the rest looked up from reference TRBV7-6 and TRBJ2-3, is GAGVSQSPRYKVTKRGQDVALRCDPISGHVSLYWYRQALGQGPEFLTYFNYEAQQDKSGLPNDRFSAERPEGSISTLTIQRTEQRDSAMYRCASSRQGGDTQYFGPGTRLTVL.

The chain couples TRBV19 to TRBJ2-3; D remains unclear. Germline V gives CDR1 LNHDA, CDR2 SQIVND (reference sequence). Trimming left V 6 bases short and J 2 bases short, with 9 bases between. The CDR3 is made up of 13 amino acids. The CDR3 is CASSKATTDTQYF. The DNA of the CDR3 is TGTGCCAGTAGCAAAGCCACCACAGATACGCAGTATTTT. The full variable domain, with the rest looked up from reference TRBV19 and TRBJ2-3, is DGGITQSPKYLFRKEGQNVTLSCEQNLNHDAMYWYRQDPGQGLRLIYYSQIVNDFQKGDIAEGYSVSREKKESFPLTVTSAQKNPTAFYLCASSKATTDTQYFGPGTRLTVL.

This chain links TRBV5-1 with TRBJ2-3, with 8 positions matching TRBD2. Unmatched junction bases numbered 5, after V lost 4 bases and J lost 1 base. The length of the CDR3 is 15 residues. Per germline, CDR1 SGHRS and CDR2 YFSETQ. CDR3 residues: CASSPTSAGTDTQYF. CDR3 sequence (DNA): TGCGCCAGCAGCCCGACTAGCGCCGGCACAGATACGCAGTATTTT.

The chain employs TRBV28 and TRBJ2-7; TRBD2 matches 12 bases. CDR1 and CDR2 from the germline V gene are MDHEN and SYDVKM. The CDR3 runs 17 residues. V gave up 4 bases and J gave up 2 bases; unmatched junction bases: 9. CDR3 loop: CASSSWTSGIITYEQYF. CDR3 sequence (DNA): TGTGCCAGCAGTTCTTGGACTAGCGGGATCATAACCTACGAGCAGTACTTC.

This clone showed up just once. V and J are TRBV25-1 and TRBJ1-6; the D is unclear. Germline V CDR1 and CDR2: MGHDK, SYGVNS. Trimming cost V 1 base and J 0 bases, with 10 bases left between them. CDR3 length: 17 amino acids. CDR3 amino acids: CASSEFEISSYNSPLHF. In nucleotides, the CDR3 is TGTGCCAGCAGTGAATTTGAGATTAGCTCCTATAATTCACCCCTCCACTTT.

The rearrangement joins TRBV28 to TRBJ2-3; D not certain. This CDR3 region has 13 residues. Germline V lookup: CDR1 MDHEN, CDR2 SYDVKM. The ends were cut back, 2 bases at V and 0 bases at J, with 3 bases in the middle. CDR3 DNA sequence: TGTGCCAGCAGTTTAGAGAGCACAGATACGCAGTATTTT. Translation: CASSLESTDTQYF. Supplemented by reference TRBV28 and TRBJ2-3, the full variable domain reads DVKVTQSSRYLVKRTGEKVFLECVQDMDHENMFWYRQDPGLGLRLIYFSYDVKMKEKGDIPEGYSVSREKKERFSLILESASTNQTSMYLCASSLESTDTQYFGPGTRLTVL.

This clone was seen only a few times. This chain connects TRBV2 to TRBJ2-7, with 8 bases matching TRBD1. The CDR3 has 14 residues. Germline V CDR1 and CDR2: SNHLY, FYNNEI. After removal of 6 bases from V and 4 bases from J, the junction contained 8 bases not matched to a gene. CDR3 nucleotide sequence: TGTGCCAGCAGGGGGGTACAGGGGGTTTACGAGCAGTACTTC. Its translation is CASRGVQGVYEQYF.

The genes are TRBV27 and TRBJ2-7, with D uncertain. Germline V gene data show CDR1 as MNHEY and CDR2 as SMNVEV (reference sequence). The CDR3 is made up of 14 amino acids. The V gene lost 2 bases and the J gene lost 0 bases, with 8 bases spanning the gap. In DNA form, the CDR3 reads TGTGCCAGCAGTTTAAGACTGGCCTCCTACGAGCAGTACTTC. Its protein product is CASSLRLASYEQYF.

The genes are TRBV18 and TRBJ2-2; perhaps TRBD2 as D (6 bases). CDR1 is KGHSH, CDR2 LQKENI, per germline. V was cut by 1 base and J by 4 bases, with 7 bases left in between. This CDR3 has 14 amino acids. Here the CDR3 reads CASSPQGGTGELFF. In DNA form, the CDR3 reads TGTGCCAGCTCACCACAGGGAGGCACCGGGGAGCTGTTTTTT.

This clone was picked up a small number of times. The chain is built from TRBV7-3 and TRBJ1-3, with D unresolved. The V gene's germline CDR1 is SGHTA and CDR2 FQGTGA. This CDR3 has 13 residues. The V gene lost 5 bases and the J gene lost 0 bases, with 5 bases spanning the gap. For the CDR3, the DNA is TGTGCCAGCAGCCCTAACTCTGGAAACACCATATATTTT. Translation gives CASSPNSGNTIYF.

This clone was seen a single time. This chain joins TRBV27 and TRBJ1-4; perhaps TRBD1 as D (5 bases). The ends were cut back, 4 bases at V and 6 bases at J, with 18 bases in the middle. In germline, CDR1 is MNHEY, CDR2 SMNVEV (reference sequence). This CDR3 region has 16 residues. The CDR3 DNA follows: TGTGCCAGCAGTTCTCTAGTTGGCAGGGTGGATGAAAAACTGTTTTTT. Amino acid sequence: CASSSLVGRVDEKLFF.

The sample holds a few counts of this clone. Sequence at one end of the junction differs from germline and may be a read error. The gene calls are TRBV19 and TRBJ2-7, with 13 positions matching TRBD2. This CDR3 contains 14 residues. CDR1 LNHDA and CDR2 SQIVND come from the germline V gene (reference sequence). The CDR3 DNA follows: TGTGCCAGTAGTACCGTCGGACTAGCGGGAGTTTCCTTTTTC. Translation: CASSTVGLAGVSFF. Full variable domain (remainder filled in from reference TRBV19 and TRBJ2-7): DGGITQSPKYLFRKEGQNVTLSCEQNLNHDAMYWYRQDPGQGLRLIYYSQIVNDFQKGDIAEGYSVSREKKESFPLTVTSAQKNPTAFYLCASSTVGLAGVSFFGPGTRLTVT.

The chain is built from TRBV12-5 and TRBJ1-4; 8 positions agree with TRBD1. Per germline, CDR1 LGHNT and CDR2 FRNRAP. V lost 0 bases and J lost 7; bases outside the gene matches: 7. This CDR3 contains 16 residues. The CDR3 DNA sequence: TGTGCTAGTGGTTTGGTACTAGGACAGGGCATTGAAAAACTGTTTTTT. Translated: CASGLVLGQGIEKLFF.

The gene calls are TRBV6-1 and TRBJ2-7, with D unresolved. The length of the CDR3 is 11 residues. Germline V gives CDR1 MNHNS, CDR2 SASEGT. Trimming shortened V by 7 bases and J by 6 bases, and 10 bases separated the two germline ends. The DNA of the CDR3 is TGTGCCAGCATCCTAGAGGCCGAGCAGTACTTC. Encoded protein: CASILEAEQYF.

The chain has TRBV5-1 and TRBJ2-2; TRBD1 aligns across 8 bases. After removal of 0 bases from V and 5 bases from J, the junction contained 6 bases not matched to a gene. The CDR3 is made up of 16 amino acids. Germline V gene data show CDR1 as SGHRS and CDR2 as YFSETQ. In DNA, the CDR3 is TGCGCCAGCAGCTTGGTCGGGACAGGCCTAACCGGGGAGCTGTTTTTT. Encoded protein: CASSLVGTGLTGELFF.

J is TRBJ2-3 and V is TRBV10-3; perhaps TRBD1 as D (6 bases). Germline CDR1 ENHRY, CDR2 SYGVKD. Trimming stripped 6 bases from V and 2 bases from J, with 12 bases between. CDR3 length: 14 residues. The CDR3 here is CAIRDSSTTDTQYF. The DNA of the CDR3 is TGTGCCATCAGGGACAGCTCAACCACAGATACGCAGTATTTT.

This clone was found a few times. J is TRBJ1-2 and V is TRBV19, with 8 bases lining up with TRBD1. CDR3 length equals 16 residues. The junction had 9 bases not matched to a gene; V was cut back by 4 bases and J by 2 bases. Germline V gene lookup returns CDR1 LNHDA and CDR2 SQIVND (reference sequence). The CDR3 protein is CASSSTGDRPNYGYTF. CDR3 DNA sequence: TGTGCCAGTAGTAGCACTGGGGACAGGCCAAACTATGGCTACACCTTC.

The V gene is TRBV4-1, the J gene TRBJ2-4; D remains ambiguous. Germline V CDR1 and CDR2: MGHRA, YSYEKL. The CDR3 is made up of 15 amino acids. V lost 5 bases, J lost 0 bases, and 11 bases lay in between. As DNA, the CDR3 is TGCGCCAGCAGCTTAACCGGGTTAGCCAAAAACATTCAGTACTTC. Its translation is CASSLTGLAKNIQYF.

The chain uses TRBV4-3 and TRBJ2-1; D gene unclear. The V end lost 0 bases, the J end lost 0 bases, and 15 bases lay between the germline ends. The CDR3 sequence is 18 residues long. The germline gives CDR1 LGHNA, CDR2 YSLEER. The CDR3 reads CASSQDLTSAVSYNEQFF. CDR3 in DNA: TGCGCCAGCAGCCAAGATTTAACCTCGGCGGTCTCCTACAATGAGCAGTTCTTC.

The rearrangement joins TRBV7-2 to TRBJ2-7; 8 nucleotides match TRBD2. The trim removed 6 bases at V and 2 bases at J, leaving 6 bases unmatched. This CDR3 region has 14 residues. The germline V gene has CDR1 SGHTA and CDR2 FQGNSA. The CDR3 DNA is TGTGCCAGCAGTTACTTCGGGAGGGCCTACGAGCAGTACTTC. It specifies CASSYFGRAYEQYF.

The chain employs TRBV10-3 and TRBJ2-7, with 11 nucleotides matching TRBD2. The germline gives CDR1 ENHRY, CDR2 SYGVKD. Trimming removed 5 bases from V and 7 bases from J; junction bases left unmatched: 4. CDR3 length: 13 amino acids. DNA of the CDR3: TGTGCCATCAGTCAACTAGCGGGAGTGGAGCAGTACTTC. Residues: CAISQLAGVEQYF.

V and J are TRBV5-6 and TRBJ2-1; 11 nucleotides agree with TRBD2. The CDR3 covers 15 residues. V shed 5 bases, J shed 6 bases, and the junction held 7 bases outside the gene matches. Germline CDR1 is SGHDT and CDR2 is YYEEEE. The CDR3 DNA reads TGTGCCAGCAGGCTTAGCGGGGGGGCGGTCAATGAGCAGTTCTTC. It translates to CASRLSGGAVNEQFF.

The V gene is TRBV7-9, the J gene TRBJ1-2, with a tentative D call TRBD1 (5 bases). CDR1 and CDR2 (germline): SEHNR, FQNEAQ (reference sequence). The ends were cut back, 1 base at V and 7 bases at J, with 13 bases in the middle. CDR3 length: 14 amino acids. The CDR3 reads CASSLETEGSGYTF. CDR3 bases: TGTGCCAGCAGCTTAGAGACAGAAGGCTCTGGCTACACCTTC.

The chain combines TRBV7-2 with TRBJ2-1; 12 positions match TRBD2. With V trimmed by 5 bases and J by 6 bases, 5 bases remained unmatched. Germline V lookup: CDR1 SGHTA, CDR2 FQGNSA. The length of the CDR3 is 15 residues. In DNA form, the CDR3 reads TGTGCCAGCAGCGTTAAGACTAGCGGGAGCAATGAGCAGTTCTTC. Residues: CASSVKTSGSNEQFF.

CDR3 DNA sequence: TGTGCCAGCTCACCCGGGACAGATGAAAAACTGTTTTTT. It yields the protein CASSPGTDEKLFF. J is TRBJ1-4 and V is TRBV18; 7 bases line up with TRBD1. J was trimmed by 6 bases and V by 3 bases; bases with no gene match: 1. This CDR3 region has 13 residues. Germline-derived CDR1 and CDR2 are KGHSH and LQKENI.

This rearrangement joins TRBV10-3 to TRBJ1-5; D not resolved. Per germline, CDR1 ENHRY and CDR2 SYGVKD. CDR3 size: 15 residues. Between the trimmed V and J ends, which lost 0 bases and 10 bases, there was a span of 16 bases. The CDR3 here is CAISESQREGGPQHF. As DNA, the CDR3 is TGTGCCATCAGTGAGTCACAACGGGAAGGAGGACCCCAGCATTTT.

CDR3 sequence: CASSPLRDRGIPYEQYF. In nucleotides, the CDR3 is TGTGCCAGCAGCCCCCTCCGGGACAGGGGGATACCCTACGAGCAGTACTTC. V usage is TRBV27 and J usage is TRBJ2-7, with 11 bases matching TRBD1. The CDR3 covers 17 residues. V trimming: 6 bases; J trimming: 2 bases; junction bases outside the gene matches: 12. Looked up from germline, CDR1 is MNHEY and CDR2 is SMNVEV (reference sequence).

The rearrangement joins TRBV29-1 to TRBJ2-3, with 11 bases matching TRBD2. CDR3 length: 17 residues. In germline, CDR1 is SQVTM, CDR2 ANQGSEA. The V and J ends lost 4 bases and 5 bases, in that order; junction bases with no gene match: 14. The CDR3 here is CSVGAGASGGLGDTQYF. The CDR3 coding sequence is TGCAGCGTTGGCGCCGGGGCTAGCGGGGGGTTGGGAGATACGCAGTATTTT.